This T cell receptor (beta chain) came from a study of blood T cell repertoires in COVID-19. Across the study: The United States, Italy and Spain supplied acute and convalescent COVID-19 samples. PBMCs, B-cell-depleted T cells, or T cells were the source of the cDNA or gDNA that made up the material.

V shed 5 bases, J shed 4 bases, and the junction held 11 bases outside the gene matches. The CDR3 is 16 residues long. Looked up from germline, CDR1 is SGHRS and CDR2 is YFSETQ. Original methodology: Nucleated cell counts were estimated from reference gene primer amplification. TCRdb's table, derived via immunoSEQ multiplex PCR, lists solely in-frame clones and lacks some. D and trimming come from the DNA, and the V and J calls and clone size come from that table. Of around 200,000 clones listed, under 80% are singletons. Sequenced: peripheral blood. The chain has TRBV5-1 and TRBJ1-4; 7 bases fit TRBD1. This sequence was found in a man aged 45-65 years who had recovered from COVID-19. CDR3: CASRRNPTGINEKLFF. CDR3 sequence (DNA): TGCGCCAGCAGGCGTAACCCGACAGGGATTAATGAAAAACTGTTTTTT.